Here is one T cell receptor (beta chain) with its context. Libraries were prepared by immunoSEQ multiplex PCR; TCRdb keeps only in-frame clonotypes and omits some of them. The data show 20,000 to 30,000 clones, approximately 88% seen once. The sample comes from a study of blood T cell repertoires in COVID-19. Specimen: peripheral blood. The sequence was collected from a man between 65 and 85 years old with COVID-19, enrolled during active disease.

Here the CDR3 reads CASSSYYEQYF. The CDR3 DNA reads as TGTGCCAGCAGTTCCTACTACGAGCAGTACTTC. The chain employs TRBV2 and TRBJ2-7; D is undetermined. Germline V gene sequence: CDR1 SNHLY, CDR2 FYNNEI. The CDR3 covers 11 residues. The V and J ends lost 5 bases and 3 bases respectively, with 5 bases between them.